This T cell receptor beta chain was found in a study of molecular identifiers for immune sequencing clone quantification. This clonotype came up many times. Its antigen remains unidentified. Previously described methods with listed TCR primers produced the bulk TCR libraries. TCRdb re-called the PCR reads through MiXCR, storing one row per CDR3 protein. The table records fewer than 45,000 distinct CDR3 sequences, about 18% of them present only once. Broader study findings: The share of molecules held by clones above 20 RNA copies was over 97% in effector cells and under 1% in naive cells.

Germline V gives CDR1 MDHEN, CDR2 SYDVKM. The CDR3 is 14 amino acids. The V gene end was trimmed by 6 bases and the J gene end by 2 bases; junction bases not matched to a gene: 7. The sample was naive CD8+ T cells from blood, with Jurkat cell RNA spiked in. Subset meaning: FACS-sorted CD8+CD4-CCR7+CD45RA+ naive T cells. The gene calls are TRBV28 and TRBJ2-7, with 7 bases that match TRBD1. This TCR came from a human donor in good health. Some libraries in this study had Jurkat cell RNA spiked in. Written as DNA, the CDR3 is TGTGCCAGCAGCTGGCGACAGGGCCCCTACGAGCAGTACTTC. Translated, it gives CASSWRQGPYEQYF. The variable domain in full, with the rest retrieved from reference TRBV28 and TRBJ2-7, is DVKVTQSSRYLVKRTGEKVFLECVQDMDHENMFWYRQDPGLGLRLIYFSYDVKMKEKGDIPEGYSVSREKKERFSLILESASTNQTSMYLCASSWRQGPYEQYFGPGTRLTVT.